Shown below are 7 T cell receptor beta chains from a single sample sequenced in a study of T cells in Graves' hyperthyroidism and ophthalmopathy. Amplification of TCR beta CDR3 regions used RNA as the template. TCR CDR3 regions were first amplified by RT-PCR with HTBI primers. TCRdb itself ran the multiplex PCR reads through MiXCR, one entry per CDR3 protein. This table holds 350,000 to 450,000 distinct CDR3 sequences, about an eighth found once. Source material: blood. The origin of the receptors is a man aged 50-60 years with Graves' ophthalmopathy.

This clonotype came up many times. The V and J genes are TRBV2 and TRBJ2-1; 7 positions match TRBD1. V shed 4 bases and J 8 bases; nucleotides not matched to a gene: 2. CDR3 length: 12 amino acids. CDR1 and CDR2 (germline): SNHLY, FYNNEI. The CDR3 is CASSAQGDEQFF. The CDR3 DNA reads TGTGCCAGCAGTGCCCAGGGGGATGAGCAGTTCTTC.

This clonotype was recorded a few times. V usage is TRBV28 and J usage is TRBJ2-7, with D unresolved. The CDR3 spans 13 residues. The ends were cut back, 3 bases at V and 4 bases at J, with 10 bases in the middle. Germline V gene data show CDR1 as MDHEN and CDR2 as SYDVKM. CDR3 amino acids: CASSFRLKYEQYF. The DNA for the CDR3 is TGTGCCAGCAGTTTCAGACTTAAGTACGAGCAGTACTTC. The whole variable domain, remainder taken from reference TRBV28 and TRBJ2-7, is DVKVTQSSRYLVKRTGEKVFLECVQDMDHENMFWYRQDPGLGLRLIYFSYDVKMKEKGDIPEGYSVSREKKERFSLILESASTNQTSMYLCASSFRLKYEQYFGPGTRLTVT.

This clonotype appeared a few times. The V gene is TRBV19, the J gene TRBJ1-5; no clear D. The CDR3 contains 13 residues. Germline loops: CDR1 LNHDA, CDR2 SQIVND (reference sequence). Trimming left V 5 bases short and J 3 bases short, with 8 bases between. The CDR3 sequence is CASSVGPNQPQHF. The CDR3 nucleotides read TGTGCCAGTAGTGTCGGACCCAATCAGCCCCAGCATTTT.

The chain carries TRBV19 and TRBJ2-3; 12 nucleotides line up with TRBD2. CDR1 is LNHDA, CDR2 SQIVND, per germline (reference sequence). The CDR3 runs 16 residues. V was clipped by 7 bases and J by 2 bases; unmatched bases: 7. The CDR3, as DNA: TGTGCCAGTATGTCCCTAGCGGGAGGGCCCACAGATACGCAGTATTTT. This translates into CASMSLAGGPTDTQYF.

The CDR3 is CASSLVLAAYNEQFF. CDR3 in DNA: TGTGCCAGCAGCTTAGTCCTGGCTGCCTACAATGAGCAGTTCTTC. V gene TRBV7-9 combines with J gene TRBJ2-1, with D hard to call. CDR3 length: 15 residues. V was cut by 1 base and J by 2 bases, with 9 bases left in between. The germline V gene encodes CDR1 SEHNR and CDR2 FQNEAQ (reference sequence).

This clonotype was seen a handful of times. The genes are TRBV30 and TRBJ2-7; 8 bases are a match to TRBD2. Germline loops: CDR1 GTSNPN, CDR2 SVGIG (reference sequence). V was clipped by 1 base and J by 6 bases; unmatched bases: 8. The CDR3 covers 14 residues. This CDR3 reads CAWSATGTSSEQYF. CDR3 sequence (DNA): TGTGCCTGGAGTGCAACCGGGACTAGTTCCGAGCAGTACTTC.

This clonotype was seen many times. The rearrangement joins TRBV2 to TRBJ1-5; 7 bases are shared with TRBD1. The CDR3 is made up of 15 amino acids. The germline CDR1 and CDR2 sequences are SNHLY and FYNNEI. V gave up 6 bases and J gave up 1 base; unmatched junction bases: 6. CDR3 DNA sequence: TGTGCCAGCAGAACTCGGACAGGAAGCAATCAGCCCCAGCATTTT. The encoded protein is CASRTRTGSNQPQHF.